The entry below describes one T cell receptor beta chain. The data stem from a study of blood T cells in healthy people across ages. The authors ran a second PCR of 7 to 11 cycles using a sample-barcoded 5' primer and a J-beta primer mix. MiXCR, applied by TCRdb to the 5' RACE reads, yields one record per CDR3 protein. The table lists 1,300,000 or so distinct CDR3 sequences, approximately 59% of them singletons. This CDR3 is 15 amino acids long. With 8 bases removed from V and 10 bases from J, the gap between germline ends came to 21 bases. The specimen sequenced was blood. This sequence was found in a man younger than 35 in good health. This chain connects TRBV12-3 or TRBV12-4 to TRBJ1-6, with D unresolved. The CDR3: CASAIGPRGSSPLHF. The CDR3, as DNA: TGTGCCAGCGCAATAGGGCCCAGAGGCTCCTCACCCCTCCACTTT.